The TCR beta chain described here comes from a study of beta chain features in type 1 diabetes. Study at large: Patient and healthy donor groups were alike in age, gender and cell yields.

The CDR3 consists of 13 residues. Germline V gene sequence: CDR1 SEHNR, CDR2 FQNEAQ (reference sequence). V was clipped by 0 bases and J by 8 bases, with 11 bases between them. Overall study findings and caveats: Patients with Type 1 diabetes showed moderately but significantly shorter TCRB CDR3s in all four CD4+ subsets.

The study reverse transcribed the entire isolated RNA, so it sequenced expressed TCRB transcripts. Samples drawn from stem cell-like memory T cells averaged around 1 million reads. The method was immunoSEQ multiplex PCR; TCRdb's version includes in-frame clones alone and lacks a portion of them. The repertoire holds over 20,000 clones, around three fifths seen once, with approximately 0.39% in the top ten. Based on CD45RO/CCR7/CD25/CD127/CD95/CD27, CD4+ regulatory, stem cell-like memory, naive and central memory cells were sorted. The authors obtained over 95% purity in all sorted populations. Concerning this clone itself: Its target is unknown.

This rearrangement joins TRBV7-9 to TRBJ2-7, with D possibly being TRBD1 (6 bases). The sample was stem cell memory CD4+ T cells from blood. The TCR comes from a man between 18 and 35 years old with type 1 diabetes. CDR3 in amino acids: CASSLAQGSQQYF. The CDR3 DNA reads TGTGCCAGCAGCTTAGCCCAGGGGAGCCAGCAGTACTTC.